This T cell receptor beta chain is drawn from a study of Ad26.COV2.S vaccination and SARS-CoV-2 variants. Study background: Vaccine-arm donor from the placebo-controlled COV1001 Ad26.COV2.S trial. The authors gave Ad26.COV2.S intramuscularly, either once or twice 56 days apart.

Using immunoSEQ multiplex PCR, the repertoire was profiled, and TCRdb retains in-frame clones only, with some absent. The table has around 270,000 clones, roughly 85% seen once. The treatment here: 19 received Ad26.COV2.S at low or high dose, single or two shots; several received placebo; per-sample allocation not given. The investigators took samples on day 63 after the first vaccine or placebo injection. An adult aged 18-55 years in Boston served as the donor. The CDR3 has 18 amino acids. CDR1 is LGHNA, CDR2 YNFKEQ, per germline. Trimming took off 0 bases at V and 6 bases at J, with 22 bases between the two ends.

The V call is TRBV4-2, the J call TRBJ2-3; TRBD2 might be the D (5 bases). The clonotype originates from a person between 18 and 65 years old who received the Ad26.COV2.S COVID-19 vaccine or a placebo. Here the sequenced sample was peripheral blood, taken in a trial of Ad26.COV2.S vaccine versus placebo. The CDR3 region is CASSQDPGAVLKEDTQYF. CDR3 bases: TGTGCCAGCAGCCAAGATCCAGGAGCGGTTCTGAAGGAGGATACGCAGTATTTT.